The 30 T cell receptor beta chains below were found in one sample sequenced in a study of cytomegalovirus exposure and HLA in healthy donors. PCR amplification relied on 60 Vbeta primers (plus 13 Jbeta primers). Method: immunoSEQ multiplex PCR; TCRdb's copy keeps in-frame clones and lacks some. The table includes approximately 100,000 clones, 50% to 80% detected once. The sample consisted of PBMCs. Receptor source: a man under 40 in good health and CMV-seronegative.

Comments on this clone: The junction departs from germline at one end; a sequencing error may be responsible. This chain connects TRBV2 to TRBJ1-3; TRBD1 matches 9 bases. There are 17 residues in the CDR3. CDR1 and CDR2 from the germline V gene are SNHLY and FYNNEI. The CDR3: CAIAGDRERYSGNTIYF. CDR3 in DNA: TGCGCCATAGCAGGGGACAGGGAGCGCTACTCTGGAAACACCATATATTTT.

The rearrangement joins TRBV6-1 to TRBJ2-1, with 7 bases lining up with TRBD2. The junction had 6 bases not matched to a gene; V was cut back by 4 bases and J by 3 bases. In germline, CDR1 is MNHNS, CDR2 SASEGT. CDR3 length equals 15 residues. The CDR3 protein is CASSVEREIYNEQFF. DNA for the CDR3: TGTGCCAGCAGTGTGGAGCGGGAAATCTACAATGAGCAGTTCTTC.

This clone has more than one count but fewer than ten. The V call is TRBV7-2, the J call TRBJ2-7; 12 bases are a match to TRBD2. Germline V gene sequence: CDR1 SGHTA, CDR2 FQGNSA. This CDR3 has 15 residues. Trimming removed 4 bases from V and 7 bases from J; junction bases left unmatched: 8. The CDR3 DNA reads TGTGCCAGCAGCTCCGGCCGGCTAGCGGGGGGGGAGCAGTACTTC. Its protein is CASSSGRLAGGEQYF.

This clone was picked up a small number of times. The chain is built from TRBV6-1 and TRBJ1-1; a possible D gene is TRBD1 (5 bases). Trimming stripped 3 bases from V and 1 base from J, with 12 bases between. The CDR3 sequence is 15 residues long. Looked up from germline, CDR1 is MNHNS and CDR2 is SASEGT. CDR3 sequence: CASSDSGGENTEAFF. CDR3 DNA sequence: TGTGCCAGCAGTGACTCGGGGGGGGAGAACACTGAAGCTTTCTTT.

This chain uses TRBV6-6 with TRBJ1-1; no reliable D call. Germline V CDR1 and CDR2: MNHNY, SVGAGI (reference sequence). CDR3 length: 13 amino acids. V dropped 2 bases and J dropped 4 bases, with 8 bases sitting between them. The CDR3: CASSYGEGTEAFF. CDR3 nucleotides: TGTGCCAGCAGTTACGGAGAAGGCACTGAAGCTTTCTTT.

This clone was detected only a few times. The chain links TRBV5-1 to TRBJ1-2; possibly TRBD1 for D (5 bases). Germline lookup yields CDR1 SGHRS and CDR2 YFSETQ. The ends were cut back, 1 base at V and 10 bases at J, with 14 bases in the middle. This CDR3 is built from 13 residues. The CDR3 is CASSLRDSYAYTF. CDR3 in DNA: TGCGCCAGCAGCTTGCGAGACAGTTACGCCTACACCTTC. Full variable domain (missing parts from reference TRBV5-1 and TRBJ1-2): KAGVTQTPRYLIKTRGQQVTLSCSPISGHRSVSWYQQTPGQGLQFLFEYFSETQRNKGNFPGRFSGRQFSNSRSEMNVSTLELGDSALYLCASSLRDSYAYTFGSGTRLTVV.

This chain joins TRBV6-4 and TRBJ1-1, with 8 bases identical to TRBD1. CDR1 is MRHNA, CDR2 SNTAGT, per germline. The CDR3 contains 16 residues. Trimming removed 4 bases from V and 2 bases from J; junction bases left unmatched: 9. CDR3 protein: CASSASGSGGNTEAFF. The CDR3 nucleotides are TGTGCCAGCAGTGCCTCGGGGTCAGGGGGCAACACTGAAGCTTTCTTT.

J is TRBJ1-2 and V is TRBV5-5, with TRBD1 identical over 7 bases. The CDR3 sequence is 17 residues long. The V segment lost 1 base and the J segment 0 bases; nucleotides outside the gene matches: 9. Germline values: CDR1 SGHKS, CDR2 YYEKEE (reference sequence). Written as DNA, the CDR3 is TGTGCCAGCAGCTTGCCCGGCATCAGGGGGGCTAACTATGGCTACACCTTC. Its protein product is CASSLPGIRGANYGYTF.

The sample holds a few counts of this clone. The chain joins TRBV6-5 to TRBJ1-5; no clear D gene. CDR3 length equals 13 residues. The germline V gene encodes CDR1 MNHEY and CDR2 SVGAGI. The germline V and J ends were trimmed by 2 bases and 6 bases, with 8 bases remaining between them. CDR3 nucleotide sequence: TGTGCCAGCAGTTACGAGGCTACTCAGCCCCAGCATTTT. Its translation: CASSYEATQPQHF.

The chain joins TRBV19 to TRBJ2-1; TRBD2 matches at 13 bases. V gave up 6 bases and J gave up 5 bases; unmatched junction bases: 7. Germline CDR1 and CDR2: LNHDA and SQIVND (reference sequence). The CDR3 loop spans 16 amino acids. CDR3 amino acids: CASRKLGLAGDNEQFF. The CDR3 DNA reads TGTGCCAGTAGAAAGCTAGGACTAGCGGGAGACAATGAGCAGTTCTTC.

This clone has a handful of counts. The V gene is TRBV4-2, the J gene TRBJ2-4; the match to TRBD1 covers 8 bases. Germline trimming cut 2 bases from V and 1 base from J; bases unmatched to any gene: 7. CDR3 length: 17 residues. CDR1 is LGHNA, CDR2 YNFKEQ, per germline. This chain's CDR3 is CASSQPGQVLAKNIQYF. In DNA, the CDR3 is TGTGCCAGCAGCCAACCGGGACAGGTACTGGCCAAAAACATTCAGTACTTC.

This clone was seen a few times. The V gene is TRBV6-5, the J gene TRBJ2-3; tentatively, D is TRBD1 (6 bases). Germline CDR1 and CDR2: MNHEY and SVGAGI. The CDR3 is 14 residues long. Trimming pared 6 bases from V and 0 bases from J, leaving 10 bases between. CDR3 nucleotide sequence: TGTGCCAGCAGCAACGGACAGAGCACAGATACGCAGTATTTT. Protein product: CASSNGQSTDTQYF.

This clone was counted only a few times. V and J are TRBV28 and TRBJ1-5; tentatively, D is TRBD1 (5 bases). Germline values: CDR1 MDHEN, CDR2 SYDVKM. The CDR3 is 13 residues long. In nucleotides, the CDR3 is TGTGCAACCCTGGGGGGTAAGGTCAAGCCCCAGCATTTT. The encoded protein is CATLGGKVKPQHF. The variable domain in full, completed from reference TRBV28 and TRBJ1-5, reads DVKVTQSSRYLVKRTGEKVFLECVQDMDHENMFWYRQDPGLGLRLIYFSYDVKMKEKGDIPEGYSVSREKKERFSLILESASTNQTSMYLCATLGGKVKPQHFGDGTRLSIL.

The J gene is TRBJ2-5, the V gene TRBV20-1; possibly TRBD2 for D (6 bases). The CDR3 consists of 11 residues. V was cut by 3 bases and J by 6 bases, with 8 bases left in between. Germline CDR1 is DFQATT and CDR2 is SNEGSKA (reference sequence). The CDR3 nucleotides are TGCAGTGCTAGCGGGGGACAGACCCAGTACTTC. Translation gives CSASGGQTQYF.

The chain has TRBV6-5 and TRBJ2-1, with a tentative D call TRBD2 (7 bases). CDR3 length: 16 residues. From germline, CDR1 is MNHEY and CDR2 SVGAGI. V was shortened by 2 bases and J by 8 bases, with 19 bases between the two germline ends. This chain's CDR3 is CASSYVRGGLIDEQFF. The DNA for the CDR3 is TGTGCCAGCAGTTACGTCCGCGGGGGCCTCATCGATGAGCAGTTCTTC.

The rearrangement uses TRBV28 and TRBJ2-3; 11 bases line up with TRBD2. Germline V CDR1 and CDR2: MDHEN, SYDVKM. V lost 3 bases, J lost 4 bases, and 6 bases stayed unmatched. CDR3 size: 16 residues. The CDR3 DNA reads as TGTGCCAGCAGTTTTCTTAGCGGGAGGGCCGCAGATACGCAGTATTTT. It yields the protein CASSFLSGRAADTQYF.

The V gene is TRBV12-5, the J gene TRBJ2-7, with TRBD2 matching over 11 bases. V shed 6 bases and J 2 bases; nucleotides not matched to a gene: 3. The germline gives CDR1 LGHNT, CDR2 FRNRAP. CDR3 length: 14 amino acids. The CDR3 sequence: CASGLGLAAYEQYF. CDR3 in DNA: TGTGCTAGTGGCCTGGGACTAGCGGCCTACGAGCAGTACTTC.

The rearrangement uses TRBV9 and TRBJ2-1, with D possibly matching TRBD2 (5 bases). Trimming cost V 6 bases and J 8 bases, with 15 bases left between them. The CDR3 spans 13 residues. The V gene's germline CDR1 is SGDLS and CDR2 YYNGEE. In nucleotides, the CDR3 is TGTGCCAGCACCCGATCTAGCACCCATGAGCAGTTCTTC. Its protein product is CASTRSSTHEQFF. Variable domain in full (rest from reference TRBV9 and TRBJ2-1): DSGVTQTPKHLITATGQRVTLRCSPRSGDLSVYWYQQSLDQGLQFLIQYYNGEERAKGNILERFSAQQFPDLHSELNLSSLELGDSALYFCASTRSSTHEQFFGPGTRLTVL.

This chain joins TRBV4-1 and TRBJ2-1; D possibly corresponds to TRBD2 (6 bases). The CDR3 is made up of 18 amino acids. Trimming removed 0 bases from V and 7 bases from J, with 22 bases in between. Germline assignment: CDR1 MGHRA and CDR2 YSYEKL. CDR3 nucleotide sequence: TGCGCCAGCAGCCAAGAACGGGGGAGAACACCCCTACAGAATGAGCAGTTCTTC. This translates into CASSQERGRTPLQNEQFF.

The V call is TRBV19, the J call TRBJ1-6, with 7 bases aligning to TRBD1. This CDR3 spans 15 amino acids. Per the germline V gene, CDR1 is LNHDA and CDR2 is SQIVND (reference sequence). The trim removed 3 bases at V and 8 bases at J, leaving 7 bases unmatched. The CDR3 spells CASSITGARDSPLHF. The CDR3 DNA reads as TGTGCCAGTAGTATTACAGGGGCTAGAGATTCACCCCTCCACTTT.

This clone was observed a few times. The chain joins TRBV5-1 to TRBJ1-1, with D perhaps TRBD1 (5 bases). CDR1 is SGHRS and CDR2 is YFSETQ in the germline V gene. This CDR3 is 14 amino acids long. Trimming pared 1 base from V and 3 bases from J, leaving 10 bases between. In DNA form, the CDR3 reads TGCGCCAGCAGCTTGAGGAAAGGGGACACTGAAGCTTTCTTT. Residues: CASSLRKGDTEAFF.

The chain links TRBV28 to TRBJ2-3; possibly TRBD1 for D (5 bases). The CDR3 spans 13 residues. Trimming cost V 3 bases and J 4 bases, with 8 bases left between them. Germline V CDR1 and CDR2: MDHEN, SYDVKM. This CDR3 is CASSFRVPDTQYF. CDR3 bases: TGTGCCAGCAGTTTCAGGGTCCCAGATACGCAGTATTTT.

This clone showed up just once. The chain links TRBV4-1 to TRBJ1-5, with D tentatively TRBD1 (6 bases). Trimming removed 1 base from V and 2 bases from J, with 12 bases in between. The germline V gene has CDR1 MGHRA and CDR2 YSYEKL. CDR3 length: 16 amino acids. CDR3 loop: CASSQGVQGGNQPQHF. The CDR3 nucleotides read TGCGCCAGCAGCCAAGGGGTACAGGGAGGCAATCAGCCCCAGCATTTT.

The chain has TRBV10-1 and TRBJ2-3; D is unclear. V lost 0 bases to trimming and J lost 1 base, with 17 bases between them. The germline CDR1 and CDR2 sequences are WNHNN and SYGVQD (reference sequence). The CDR3 consists of 18 residues. The CDR3 DNA sequence: TGCGCCAGCAGTGAGTCGACATCCCTAACGAGAGGCACAGATACGCAGTATTTT. Protein product: CASSESTSLTRGTDTQYF.

The rearrangement uses TRBV27 and TRBJ1-2; maybe TRBD1 (5 bases). The germline V and J ends were trimmed by 8 bases and 8 bases, with 12 bases remaining between them. Germline V gene data show CDR1 as MNHEY and CDR2 as SMNVEV (reference sequence). CDR3 length equals 11 residues. CDR3 in DNA: TGTGCCAGCGGGCGGGGGGACGGCTACACCTTC. This encodes CASGRGDGYTF.

Turning to this clone: Sequence at one end of the junction differs from germline and may be a read error. The J gene is TRBJ2-5, the V gene TRBV7-7, with 8 bases aligning to TRBD2. Looked up from germline, CDR1 is SSHAT and CDR2 is FNYEAQ (reference sequence). CDR3 length equals 15 residues. The CDR3 DNA reads TGTGCTAGCAGCTTGGACGCGGGAGGTCAAGAGACCCAGTACTTC. It codes for CASSLDAGGQETQYF.

The rearrangement uses TRBV19 and TRBJ1-3; D call uncertain. This CDR3 contains 15 residues. Trimming removed 0 bases from V and 3 bases from J, with 9 bases in between. Germline CDR1 reads LNHDA; CDR2 reads SQIVND (reference sequence). CDR3 in DNA: TGTGCCAGTAGTATAGATCGGAGCGGTGGAAACACCATATATTTT. It specifies CASSIDRSGGNTIYF.

The rearrangement joins TRBV13 to TRBJ2-7; D remains unclear. Trimming stripped 3 bases from V and 3 bases from J, with 3 bases between. The CDR3 length is 11 residues. Germline V gene sequence: CDR1 PRHDT, CDR2 FYEKMQ (reference sequence). CDR3 sequence: CASSFYYEQYF. In nucleotides, the CDR3 is TGTGCCAGCAGCTTTTACTACGAGCAGTACTTC.

This chain uses TRBV6-6 with TRBJ2-5, with D unresolved. The CDR3 length is 15 residues. Germline assignment: CDR1 MNHNY and CDR2 SVGAGI (reference sequence). With 10 bases removed from V and 0 bases from J, the gap between germline ends came to 18 bases. The DNA of the CDR3 is TGTGCCACCTGGGCGAGAACCGACCACCAAGAGACCCAGTACTTC. Protein product: CATWARTDHQETQYF.

The gene calls are TRBV2 and TRBJ1-6; D uncertain. Germline loops: CDR1 SNHLY, CDR2 FYNNEI. The ends were cut back, 3 bases at V and 7 bases at J, with 13 bases in the middle. There are 15 residues in the CDR3. DNA for the CDR3: TGTGCCAGCAGTGACCAAACAGCGGGGAATTCACCCCTCCACTTT. Translated: CASSDQTAGNSPLHF.